These T cell receptor beta chains were read from a single sample in a study of blood T cell repertoires in COVID-19. Measured with immunoSEQ multiplex PCR; TCRdb has only the in-frame clones, and not every one. The table lists roughly 160,000 clones, 85% to 90% of them singletons. The sequencing sample was made of peripheral blood. These receptors came from a man aged 18-30 years with acute or convalescent COVID-19. The CDR3 runs from the conserved cysteine through the conserved F or W. The D gene is left open where the match is weak. Only part of the rows carry a size: once, few, many, or a class if the clone is expanded.

D: TRBD1
size: -
J: TRBJ2-7
V: TRBV27
DNA: TGTGCCAGCAGTTTAGGGGCAGGGGGCTACGAGCAGTACTTC
CDR3: CASSLGAGGYEQYF

D: TRBD1
size: -
J: TRBJ2-3
V: TRBV4-1
DNA: TGCGCCAGCAGCCAGAGGGGACAGGGCCTTAGCACAGATACGCAGTATTTT
CDR3: CASSQRGQGLSTDTQYF

D: -
size: few
J: TRBJ1-2
V: TRBV19
DNA: TGTGCCAGTCATTACGGGACACTAAATCTCTATGGCTACACCTTC
CDR3: CASHYGTLNLYGYTF

D: TRBD1
size: -
J: TRBJ2-6
V: TRBV5-1
DNA: TGCGCCAGCAGCTTGGGACAACCGGGACAGGGGTCTTCTAACGTCCTGACTTTC
CDR3: CASSLGQPGQGSSNVLTF

D: -
size: -
J: TRBJ2-5
V: TRBV5-1
DNA: TGCGCCAGCAGCTTGGATACAGGGACCCAAGAGACCCAGTACTTC
CDR3: CASSLDTGTQETQYF

D: TRBD1
size: -
J: TRBJ2-3
V: TRBV11-2
DNA: TGTGCCAGCAGCCTTGACCGGGACAGGAGTCTAATTAGCACAGATACGCAGTATTTT
CDR3: CASSLDRDRSLISTDTQYF

D: -
size: -
J: TRBJ1-1
V: TRBV2
DNA: TGTGCCAGCAGGGCAACAGAGAACACTGAAGCTTTCTTT
CDR3: CASRATENTEAFF

D: TRBD1
size: -
J: TRBJ1-2
V: TRBV5-1
DNA: TGCGCCAGCAGCCCTGGGCCGGACAGGGGCCCTGGCTACACCTTC
CDR3: CASSPGPDRGPGYTF

D: TRBD1
size: -
J: TRBJ2-2
V: TRBV11-2
DNA: TGTGCCAGCAGCTTGGACAGGGGGTGGGCCGGGGAGCTGTTTTTT
CDR3: CASSLDRGWAGELFF

D: -
size: -
J: TRBJ2-5
V: TRBV30
DNA: TGTGCCTGGAGTGACAATGGAGAGACCCAGTACTTC
CDR3: CAWSDNGETQYF

D: TRBD1
size: few
J: TRBJ1-6
V: TRBV5-1
DNA: TGCGCCAGCAGCCTCCGGGACAGAAATAATTCACCCCTCCACTTT
CDR3: CASSLRDRNNSPLHF